This T cell receptor (beta chain) was observed in a study of identical twins. TCRdb itself ran the 5' RACE reads through MiXCR, one entry per CDR3 protein. This sample has 600,000 to 800,000 distinct CDR3 sequences; over 20% occur once, and the top ten carry 4% to 5.5%. The CDR3 has 13 residues. V was trimmed by 4 bases and J by 6 bases, leaving 13 bases between them. The V gene's germline CDR1 is MNHNS and CDR2 SASEGT. In this sample, this clonotype turned up a few times. These records were also assigned to another study, of T cells expressing NK-cell markers.

The sequence was obtained from a woman in her late teens or twenties in good health. This rearrangement joins TRBV6-1 to TRBJ2-7, with a weak D call TRBD2 (5 bases). The specimen was PBMCs. The CDR3 DNA reads as TGTGCCAGCAGTGGAGGGCCTCGGGGCGAGCAGTACTTC. Its translation is CASSGGPRGEQYF.